This T cell receptor beta chain was found in a study of Ad26.COV2.S vaccination and SARS-CoV-2 variants. Study context: Participant was drawn from the COV1001 Ad26.COV2.S trial arm. Study observations and caveats: Vaccinated individuals (as opposed to placebo recipients) had higher spike-specific TCR breadth. After vaccination, substantial breadth of spike-specific CD8+ and CD4+ responses was reported. Researchers reported similar non-spike TCR breadth in vaccine and placebo recipients.

Documented treatment: roughly 20 received Ad26.COV2.S at low or high dose, single or two shots; five or six received placebo; per-sample allocation not given. Sampling occurred on day 63 after the first vaccine or placebo injection. Produced via immunoSEQ multiplex PCR; TCRdb's table is partial and in-frame only. The data hold about 350,000 clones, with 70% to 90% observed a single time. Trimming at V came to 7 bases and at J to 5 bases, leaving 6 bases not matched to a gene. Germline lookup yields CDR1 SNHLY and CDR2 FYNNEI. CDR3 length equals 15 residues. Note on this clone: Antigen specificity is unknown.

The sequence was obtained from a person between 18 and 59 years old who received the Ad26.COV2.S COVID-19 vaccine or a placebo. The chain employs TRBV2 and TRBJ2-3; TRBD2 agrees at 13 bases. Here the sequenced sample was peripheral blood, taken in a trial of Ad26.COV2.S vaccine versus placebo. The CDR3 spells CASNGLAGVEDTQYF. DNA for the CDR3: TGTGCCAGCAATGGACTAGCGGGAGTTGAAGATACGCAGTATTTT.